The subject of this entry is one T cell receptor (beta chain). This clonotype was counted many times. Its binding antigen is unknown. Per-base qualities were not stored, and no clone one base away is much larger. The sample is drawn from a study of patients with pleural tuberculosis (dated by TCRdb to the mid-2010s). Sequencing took place on an Illumina Genome Analyzer IIx. TCRdb reran the public reads through fastp at Q25 and MiXCR, keeping productive beta chains. Every distinct CDR3 protein forms one entry, paired with its most common genes and DNA. This sample comprises tens of thousands of distinct CDR3 sequences, around 7% of them detected only once. 15% to 20% of the sample is held by the ten biggest clonotypes. V loses 2 bases of germline sequence and J loses 4 bases, and the interval between the two ends is 5 bases. CDR1 and CDR2 were assigned from the germline V gene (reference sequence) as DFQATT and SNEGSKA. The CDR3 holds 11 amino acids from the cysteine to the phenylalanine. The sequence is cut down to CDR3 DNA, 33 bases in frame from base 1.

Here the chain combines TRBV20-1 and TRBJ2-5; a confident D gene designation cannot be given. This TCR derives from a human donor with pleural tuberculosis. Here the CDR3 is given as CSARSSETQYF. The nucleotides are TGCAGTGCTAGAAGTTCAGAGACCCAGTACTTC.